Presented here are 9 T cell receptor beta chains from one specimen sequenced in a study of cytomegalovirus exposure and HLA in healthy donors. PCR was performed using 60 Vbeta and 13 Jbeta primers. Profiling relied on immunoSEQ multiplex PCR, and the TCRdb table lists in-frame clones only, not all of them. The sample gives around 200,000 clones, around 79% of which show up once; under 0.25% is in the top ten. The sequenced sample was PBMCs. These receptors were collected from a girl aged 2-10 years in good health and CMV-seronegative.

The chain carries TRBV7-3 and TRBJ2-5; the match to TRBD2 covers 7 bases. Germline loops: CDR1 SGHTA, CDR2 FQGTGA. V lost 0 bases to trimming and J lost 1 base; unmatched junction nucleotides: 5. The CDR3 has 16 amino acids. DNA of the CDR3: TGTGCCAGCAGCTTAACTTCCTCGGGGGGCCAAGAGACCCAGTACTTC. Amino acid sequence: CASSLTSSGGQETQYF.

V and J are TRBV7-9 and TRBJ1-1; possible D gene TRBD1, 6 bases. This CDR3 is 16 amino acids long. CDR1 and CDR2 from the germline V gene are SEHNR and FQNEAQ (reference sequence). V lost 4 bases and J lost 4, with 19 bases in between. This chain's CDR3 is CASSWASQGGATEAFF. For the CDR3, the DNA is TGTGCCAGCAGCTGGGCTTCACAGGGTGGGGCCACTGAAGCTTTCTTT.

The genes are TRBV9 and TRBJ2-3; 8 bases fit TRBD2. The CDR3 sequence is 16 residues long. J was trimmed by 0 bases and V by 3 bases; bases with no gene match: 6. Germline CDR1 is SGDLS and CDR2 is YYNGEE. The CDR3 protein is CASSGFSGESTDTQYF. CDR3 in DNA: TGTGCCAGCAGCGGCTTTAGCGGGGAGAGCACAGATACGCAGTATTTT.

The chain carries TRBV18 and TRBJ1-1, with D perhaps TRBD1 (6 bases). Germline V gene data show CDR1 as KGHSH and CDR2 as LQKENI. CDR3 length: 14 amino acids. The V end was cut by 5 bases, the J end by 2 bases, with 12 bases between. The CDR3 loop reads CASSDSRGNTEAFF. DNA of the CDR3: TGTGCCAGCTCAGACTCCAGGGGTAACACTGAAGCTTTCTTT.

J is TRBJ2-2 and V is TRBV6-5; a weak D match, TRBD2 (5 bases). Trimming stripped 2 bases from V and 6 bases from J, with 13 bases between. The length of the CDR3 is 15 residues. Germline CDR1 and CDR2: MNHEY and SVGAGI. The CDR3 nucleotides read TGTGCCAGCAGTTACCCGCGCCACGGGGCCGGGGAGCTGTTTTTT. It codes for CASSYPRHGAGELFF.

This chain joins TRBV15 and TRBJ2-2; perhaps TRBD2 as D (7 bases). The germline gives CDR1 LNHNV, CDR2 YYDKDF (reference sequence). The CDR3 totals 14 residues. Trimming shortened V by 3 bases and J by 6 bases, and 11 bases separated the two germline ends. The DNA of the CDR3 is TGTGCCACCAGCAGCAGAGGGGGGGCCGGGGAGCTGTTTTTT. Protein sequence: CATSSRGGAGELFF.

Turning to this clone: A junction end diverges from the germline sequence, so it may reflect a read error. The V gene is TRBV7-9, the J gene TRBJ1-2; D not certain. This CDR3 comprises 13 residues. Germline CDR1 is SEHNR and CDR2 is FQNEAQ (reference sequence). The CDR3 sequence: CSSSLVDGNGYTF. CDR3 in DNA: TGTTCCAGCAGCTTAGTAGACGGGAATGGCTACACCTTC. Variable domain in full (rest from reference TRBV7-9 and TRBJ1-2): DTGVSQNPRHKITKRGQNVTFRCDPISEHNRLYWYRQTLGQGPEFLTYFQNEAQLEKSRLLSDRFSAERPKGSFSTLEIQRTEQGDSAMYLCSSSLVDGNGYTFGSGTRLTVV.

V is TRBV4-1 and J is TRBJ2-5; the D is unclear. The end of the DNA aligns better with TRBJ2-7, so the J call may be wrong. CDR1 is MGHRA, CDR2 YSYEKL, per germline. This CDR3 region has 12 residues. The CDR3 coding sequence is TGCGCCAGCAGCCAACCATCCTACGAGCAGTACTTC. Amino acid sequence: CASSQPSYEQYF.

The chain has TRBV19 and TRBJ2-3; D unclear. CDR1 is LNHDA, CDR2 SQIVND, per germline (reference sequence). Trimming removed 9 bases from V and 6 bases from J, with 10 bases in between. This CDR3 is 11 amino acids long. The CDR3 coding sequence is TGTGCCAGCCTAAACCGGGATACGCAGTATTTT. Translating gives CASLNRDTQYF.